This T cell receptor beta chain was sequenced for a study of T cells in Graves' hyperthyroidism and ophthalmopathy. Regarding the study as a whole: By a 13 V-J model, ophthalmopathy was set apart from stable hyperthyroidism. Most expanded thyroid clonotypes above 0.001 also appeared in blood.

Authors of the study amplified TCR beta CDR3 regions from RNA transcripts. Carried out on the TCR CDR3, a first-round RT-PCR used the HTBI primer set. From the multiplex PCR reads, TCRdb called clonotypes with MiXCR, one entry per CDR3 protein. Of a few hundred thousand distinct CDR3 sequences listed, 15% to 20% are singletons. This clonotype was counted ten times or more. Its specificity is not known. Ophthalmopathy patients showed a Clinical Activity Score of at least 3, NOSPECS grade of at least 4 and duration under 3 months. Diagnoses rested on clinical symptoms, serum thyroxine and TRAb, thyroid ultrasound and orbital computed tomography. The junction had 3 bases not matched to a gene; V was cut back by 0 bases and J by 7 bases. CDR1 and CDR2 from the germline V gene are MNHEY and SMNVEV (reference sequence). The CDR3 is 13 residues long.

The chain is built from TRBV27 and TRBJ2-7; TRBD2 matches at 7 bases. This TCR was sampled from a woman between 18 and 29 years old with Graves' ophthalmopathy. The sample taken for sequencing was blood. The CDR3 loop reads CASSLSREGEQYF. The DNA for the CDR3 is TGTGCCAGCAGTTTATCCAGGGAGGGGGAGCAGTACTTC.